This T cell receptor (beta chain) was sequenced in a study of T cell responses to AZD1222 COVID-19 vaccine. Study-wide findings and caveats: Repertoire collection took place solely once the T cell response had peaked. Spike was spanned by vaccine-associated CD4 TCRs, which were dominant at 160-218 and 743-854. Donors, mostly white British, included more females; clonal diversity was possibly underestimated. As reported, nearly half of all spike-specific TCRs target variant regions that are unmutated.

This clone was picked up one time. Its antigen is as yet unknown. Sequencing used immunoSEQ multiplex PCR; TCRdb keeps in-frame clones, though not all of them. The data show 40,000 to 45,000 clones, over 75% seen once. This sequence was found in an adult who received the MenACWY meningococcal vaccine as a control. The source was peripheral blood, collected 28 days after the second dose of the MenACWY control vaccine.

The CDR3 coding sequence is TGTGCCAGCAGCCGAGGAGATGGCTACACCTTC. It translates to CASSRGDGYTF. The chain couples TRBV6-5 to TRBJ1-2; D call uncertain. Trimming took 6 bases from V and 6 from J, leaving 8 bases between them. CDR1 is MNHEY, CDR2 SVGAGI, per germline. The CDR3 runs 11 residues.